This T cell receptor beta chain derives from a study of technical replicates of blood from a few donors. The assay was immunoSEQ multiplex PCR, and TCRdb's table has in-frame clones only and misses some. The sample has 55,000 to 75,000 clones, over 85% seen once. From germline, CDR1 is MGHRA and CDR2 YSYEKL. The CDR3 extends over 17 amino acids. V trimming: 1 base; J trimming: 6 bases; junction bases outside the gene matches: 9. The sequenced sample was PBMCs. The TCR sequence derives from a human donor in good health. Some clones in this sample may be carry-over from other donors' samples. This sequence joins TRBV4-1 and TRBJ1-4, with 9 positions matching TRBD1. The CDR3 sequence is CASSQGGSTGGYEKLFF. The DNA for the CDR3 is TGCGCCAGCAGCCAAGGGGGTTCGACAGGGGGATATGAAAAACTGTTTTTT.